One T cell receptor beta chain is described in this entry. Its target antigen remains unknown. No base qualities exist here, and no much larger clone lies one base off it. Other DNA sequences in this specimen translate into the identical CDR3. For TCRbeta CDR3 sequencing, genomic DNA from the sorted cells was extracted using the QIAGEN DNeasy Blood and Tissue Kit. High-throughput TCRbeta CDR3 sequencing, including PCR amplification with bias correction and internal controls, was performed commercially through immunoSEQ. The paper's data handling went like this. Unique productive TCRbeta sequences were defined by CDR3 nucleotide sequence when primers matched and otherwise by CDR3 amino acid sequence together with Vbeta and Jbeta genes. As a correction for sorting error, sequences shared between sorted populations at a frequency ratio of 2:1 or less were discarded, and the remaining shared sequences were assigned to the higher population. Sequences were defined as donor-reactive when expanded at least 5-fold in CFSE-low cells versus unstimulated cells and present at a frequency of at least 0.01% in CFSE-low cells. Repertoire divergence was quantified by Jensen-Shannon divergence using the top 100 TCRbeta sequences ranked by frequency. For samples with multiple sequencing runs, sorting error was corrected in each run separately before the runs were combined. As stored in TCRdb, this immuneACCESS dataset retains in-frame rearrangements with V and J assigned. A fraction of the clones does not appear; measured against another copy, unresolved V genes explain less than half of the discrepancy, and the remainder lacks a known reason. V, J and clone size are those of that table, while D and trimming were read from the DNA. This sample holds 80,000 to 90,000 clones; more than 90% were observed only once. Around 4.5% of the sample is held by the ten biggest clonotypes.

This record comes from a study of Tregs in tolerant kidney transplant recipients (dated by TCRdb to between 2017 and 2020). For the study in its entirety: The study applied TCRbeta sequencing to find donor-specific regulatory T cells before combined kidney and bone marrow transplantation and then followed those same cells after transplant. TCRbeta repertoire sequencing was used in 3 healthy controls to compare several methods for expanding Tregs specific for an allogeneic donor. Broader findings and caveats from the paper: Biological reproducibility was not directly assessed, although technical replication error appeared to be minimal. Expanding Tregs with activated donor B cells appeared to identify the most biologically relevant and donor-specific TCRbeta repertoire. Because the study included only a small number of patients, the results must be confirmed in larger populations and under other immunosuppression protocols.

Thawed PBMCs were FACS-sorted into unstimulated Tregs (CD4+CD25+CD127-), CD4+ non-Tregs (CD4+CD25-), CD4 cells and CD8 cells. Healthy control blood came either as purchased buffy coats or from healthy volunteers. Healthy control blood was processed to PBMCs with a Ficoll density gradient and then cryopreserved, whereas patient PBMCs were collected both before and after transplant. V was cut back by 3 bases and J by 3 bases, leaving a gap of 6 bases between them. Per the germline V gene (reference sequence), SEHNR is the CDR1 and FQNEAQ is the CDR2. From the cysteine through the phenylalanine, the CDR3 covers 12 amino acids. Here the CDR3 DNA is all that survives: 36 bases in frame from base 1.

Sequencing was carried out using CD8+ T cells from blood. The receptor chain draws on TRBV7-9 and TRBJ2-7, with the D segment possibly TRBD1 or TRBD2, each aligning over 5 bases. The clonotype comes from a human donor in good health. The DNA reads as follows: TGTGCCAGCAGCTTGGGGGTCTACGAGCAGTACTTC. This sequence encodes CASSLGVYEQYF.